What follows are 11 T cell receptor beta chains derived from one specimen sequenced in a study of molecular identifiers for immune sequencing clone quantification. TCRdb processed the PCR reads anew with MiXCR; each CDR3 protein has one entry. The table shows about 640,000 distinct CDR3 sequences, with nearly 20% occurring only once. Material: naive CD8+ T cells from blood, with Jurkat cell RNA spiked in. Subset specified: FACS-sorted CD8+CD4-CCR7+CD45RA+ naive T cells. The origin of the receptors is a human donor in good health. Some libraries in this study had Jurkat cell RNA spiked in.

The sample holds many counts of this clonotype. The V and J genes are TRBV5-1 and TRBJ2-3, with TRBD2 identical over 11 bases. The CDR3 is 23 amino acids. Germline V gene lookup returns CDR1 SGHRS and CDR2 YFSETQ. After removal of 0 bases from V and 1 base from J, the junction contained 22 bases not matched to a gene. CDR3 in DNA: TGCGCCAGCAGCTTGGTTCCTCTAGCGGGAGGTATCCGCATCCTTACGGGCACAGATACGCAGTATTTT. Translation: CASSLVPLAGGIRILTGTDTQYF.

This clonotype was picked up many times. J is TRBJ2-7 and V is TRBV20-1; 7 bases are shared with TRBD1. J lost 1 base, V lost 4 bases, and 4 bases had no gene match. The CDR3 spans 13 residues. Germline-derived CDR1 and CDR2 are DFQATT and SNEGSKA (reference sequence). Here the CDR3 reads CSAKGTASYEQYF. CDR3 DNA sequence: TGCAGTGCTAAAGGGACAGCGTCCTACGAGCAGTACTTC.

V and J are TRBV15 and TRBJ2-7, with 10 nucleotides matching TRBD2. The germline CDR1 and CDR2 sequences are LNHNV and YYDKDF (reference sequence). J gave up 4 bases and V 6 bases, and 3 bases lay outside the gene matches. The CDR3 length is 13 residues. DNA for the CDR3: TGTGCCACCAGTGAAGCGGGAGGGTACGAGCAGTACTTC. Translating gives CATSEAGGYEQYF.

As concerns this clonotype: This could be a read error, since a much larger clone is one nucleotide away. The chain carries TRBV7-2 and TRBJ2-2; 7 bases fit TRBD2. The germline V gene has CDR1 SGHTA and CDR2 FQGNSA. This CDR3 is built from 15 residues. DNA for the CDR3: TGTGCCAGCAGCTTCGGGGGGTCGGGCACCGGGGAGCTGGTTTTT. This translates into CASSFGGSGTGELVF.

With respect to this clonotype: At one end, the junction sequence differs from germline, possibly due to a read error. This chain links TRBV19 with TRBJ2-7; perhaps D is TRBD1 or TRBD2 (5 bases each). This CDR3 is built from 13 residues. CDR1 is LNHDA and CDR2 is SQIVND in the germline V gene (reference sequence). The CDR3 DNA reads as TGTGCCAGTAGTGTACCCGGGGCGCCCGAGCAGTGCTTC. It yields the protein CASSVPGAPEQCF.

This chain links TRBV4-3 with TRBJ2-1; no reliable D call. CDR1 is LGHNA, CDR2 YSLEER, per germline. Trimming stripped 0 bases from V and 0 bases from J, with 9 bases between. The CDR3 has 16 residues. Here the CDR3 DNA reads TGCGCCAGCAGCCAAGATGCGGTCCTCTCCTACAATGAGCAGTTCTTC. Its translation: CASSQDAVLSYNEQFF.

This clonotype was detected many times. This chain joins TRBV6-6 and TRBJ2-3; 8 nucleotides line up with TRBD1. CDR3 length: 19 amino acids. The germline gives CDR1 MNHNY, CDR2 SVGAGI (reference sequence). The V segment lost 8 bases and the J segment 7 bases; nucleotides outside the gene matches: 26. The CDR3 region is CASDMGTGNGDDSQNTQYF. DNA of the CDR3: TGTGCCAGCGATATGGGGACAGGCAATGGGGACGACTCACAGAATACGCAGTATTTT.

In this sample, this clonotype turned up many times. CDR3 amino acids: CASTTSGSAVETQYF. The CDR3 DNA reads as TGTGCCAGTACGACTAGCGGGAGCGCGGTAGAGACCCAGTACTTC. This chain connects TRBV19 to TRBJ2-5; TRBD2 aligns across 12 bases. Germline CDR1 and CDR2: LNHDA and SQIVND (reference sequence). CDR3 length: 15 residues. V gave up 7 bases and J gave up 4 bases; unmatched junction bases: 7.

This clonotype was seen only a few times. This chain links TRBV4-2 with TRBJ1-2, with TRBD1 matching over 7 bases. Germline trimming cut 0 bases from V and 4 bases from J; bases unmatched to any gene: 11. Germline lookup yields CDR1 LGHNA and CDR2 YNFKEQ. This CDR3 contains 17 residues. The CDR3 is CASSQETGTEILYGYTF. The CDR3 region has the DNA TGTGCCAGCAGCCAAGAGACCGGGACAGAGATTCTCTATGGCTACACCTTC.

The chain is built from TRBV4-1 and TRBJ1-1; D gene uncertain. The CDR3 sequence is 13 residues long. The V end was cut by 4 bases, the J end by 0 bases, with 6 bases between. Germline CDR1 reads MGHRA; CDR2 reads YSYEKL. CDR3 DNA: TGCGCCAGCAGCCGAGTAGTGAACACTGAAGCTTTCTTT. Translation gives CASSRVVNTEAFF.

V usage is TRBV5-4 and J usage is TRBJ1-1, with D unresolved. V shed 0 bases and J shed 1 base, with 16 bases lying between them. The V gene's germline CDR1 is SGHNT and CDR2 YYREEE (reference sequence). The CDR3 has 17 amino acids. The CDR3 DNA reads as TGTGCCAGCAGCTTGGCCAAGGAAGATTTAGGGAACACTGAAGCTTTCTTT. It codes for CASSLAKEDLGNTEAFF. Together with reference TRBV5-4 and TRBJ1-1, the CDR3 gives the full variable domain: ETGVTQSPTHLIKTRGQQVTLRCSSQSGHNTVSWYQQALGQGPQFIFQYYREEENGRGNFPPRFSGLQFPNYSSELNVNALELDDSALYLCASSLAKEDLGNTEAFFGQGTRLTVV.